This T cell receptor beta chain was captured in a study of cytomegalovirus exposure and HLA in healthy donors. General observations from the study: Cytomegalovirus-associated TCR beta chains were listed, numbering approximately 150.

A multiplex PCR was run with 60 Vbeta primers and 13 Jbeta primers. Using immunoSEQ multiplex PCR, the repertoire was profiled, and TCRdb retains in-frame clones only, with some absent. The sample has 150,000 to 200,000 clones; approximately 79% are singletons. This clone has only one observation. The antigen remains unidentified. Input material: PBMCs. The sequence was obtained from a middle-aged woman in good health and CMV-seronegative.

CDR3 residues: CASSLNRRGYEQFF. CDR3 DNA: TGTGCCAGCAGCTTAAATCGGCGGGGGTATGAGCAGTTCTTC. The V call is TRBV7-9, the J call TRBJ2-1, with TRBD2 matching over 7 bases. The ends lost 2 bases at V and 8 bases at J; junction bases unmatched: 6. CDR3 length equals 14 residues. In germline, CDR1 is SEHNR, CDR2 FQNEAQ (reference sequence). Full variable domain (rest looked up from reference TRBV7-9 and TRBJ2-1): DTGVSQNPRHKITKRGQNVTFRCDPISEHNRLYWYRQTLGQGPEFLTYFQNEAQLEKSRLLSDRFSAERPKGSFSTLEIQRTEQGDSAMYLCASSLNRRGYEQFFGPGTRLTVL.